These 31 T cell receptor beta chains originate from one sample sequenced in a study of technical replicates of blood from several donors. Generated by immunoSEQ multiplex PCR, the TCRdb table keeps only in-frame clones and is missing some. This table has around 84,000 clones, 95% to 98% appearing once. Sequenced material: T cells isolated from PBMCs. These receptors all come from a human donor in good health.

This sequence joins TRBV4-1 and TRBJ1-1; tentatively, D is TRBD1 (6 bases). This CDR3 has 14 amino acids. V shed 2 bases and J shed 1 base, with 8 bases lying between them. Germline V gene lookup returns CDR1 MGHRA and CDR2 YSYEKL. CDR3 DNA: TGCGCCAGCAGCCAATCGGACAGGAACACTGAAGCTTTCTTT. Translated: CASSQSDRNTEAFF.

The chain links TRBV30 to TRBJ2-7; 9 bases map to TRBD1. The CDR3 covers 14 residues. Germline V lookup: CDR1 GTSNPN, CDR2 SVGIG (reference sequence). The V gene end was trimmed by 3 bases and the J gene end by 7 bases; junction bases not matched to a gene: 10. CDR3 region: CAWSPGTGWLEQYF. For the CDR3, the DNA is TGTGCCTGGAGCCCCGGGACAGGGTGGTTGGAGCAGTACTTC.

In nucleotides, the CDR3 is TGTGCCAGCTCACCACCCTGGGAACAGGCTGCGTGGGGAAACACCATATATTTT. It is translated as CASSPPWEQAAWGNTIYF. The rearrangement links TRBV18 to TRBJ1-3; weak D call: TRBD1 (5 bases). This CDR3 is 18 amino acids long. Trimming removed 0 bases at V and 4 bases at J, with 19 bases between. Germline CDR1 reads KGHSH; CDR2 reads LQKENI.

The V and J genes are TRBV6-4 and TRBJ2-2; maybe TRBD1 (5 bases). Deletions cut 3 bases from V and 1 base from J, with 6 bases between. The CDR3 has 14 residues. Germline V gene sequence: CDR1 MRHNA, CDR2 SNTAGT. The CDR3 DNA follows: TGTGCCAGCAGTGATACAGGGAACACCGGGGAGCTGTTTTTT. It specifies CASSDTGNTGELFF.

This clone came up a few times. This chain connects TRBV28 to TRBJ2-7, with unresolved D. The CDR3 totals 11 residues. The germline V gene has CDR1 MDHEN and CDR2 SYDVKM. V was pared by 5 bases and J by 3 bases, with 5 bases between. The chain's CDR3 is CASSTNYEQYF. The CDR3 nucleotides are TGTGCCAGCAGTACTAACTACGAGCAGTACTTC.

V is TRBV28 and J is TRBJ2-7; D is undetermined. The ends were cut back, 2 bases at V and 5 bases at J, with 13 bases in the middle. The CDR3 has 14 residues. Germline values: CDR1 MDHEN, CDR2 SYDVKM. The CDR3 loop reads CASSLKPGPDEQYF. The CDR3 nucleotides are TGTGCCAGCAGTTTAAAACCAGGTCCCGACGAGCAGTACTTC.

The chain uses TRBV27 and TRBJ2-7; 7 bases map to TRBD1. The junction had 6 bases not matched to a gene; V was cut back by 5 bases and J by 2 bases. The CDR3 runs to 14 residues. Germline-derived CDR1 and CDR2 are MNHEY and SMNVEV (reference sequence). CDR3 in DNA: TGTGCCAGCAGTCGTCTCCAGGGGGCCTACGAGCAGTACTTC. This sequence encodes CASSRLQGAYEQYF.

The rearrangement joins TRBV6-1 to TRBJ2-7; 13 positions match TRBD2. The trim removed 6 bases at V and 1 base at J, leaving 3 bases unmatched. Germline V gene data show CDR1 as MNHNS and CDR2 as SASEGT. CDR3 length: 15 residues. The CDR3 sequence: CASRGTSGESYEQYF. In nucleotides, the CDR3 is TGTGCCAGCAGGGGGACTAGCGGGGAATCCTACGAGCAGTACTTC.

The chain joins TRBV19 to TRBJ1-1; TRBD1 is a possible D gene (6 bases). Germline V CDR1 and CDR2: LNHDA, SQIVND (reference sequence). This CDR3 comprises 13 residues. The V and J ends lost 11 bases and 4 bases respectively, with 17 bases between them. In DNA form, the CDR3 reads TGTGCCGTCCTTCGGGGGGCTGGCACTGAAGCTTTCTTT. This encodes CAVLRGAGTEAFF.

The gene calls are TRBV25-1 and TRBJ2-7; D not resolved. V lost 6 bases and J lost 1, with 16 bases in between. The germline gives CDR1 MGHDK, CDR2 SYGVNS. The CDR3 sequence is 15 residues long. CDR3 nucleotides: TGTGCCAGCAGCGGAGTAAGGCGTGGATCCTACGAGCAGTACTTC. Translating gives CASSGVRRGSYEQYF.

V is TRBV5-1 and J is TRBJ1-2; possible D gene TRBD1, 6 bases. This CDR3 has 15 residues. Germline V gene data show CDR1 as SGHRS and CDR2 as YFSETQ. The ends were cut back, 4 bases at V and 6 bases at J, with 19 bases in the middle. The CDR3 region has the DNA TGCGCCAGCAGCGACATTAGGGCCGGGGACAATGGCTACACCTTC. It yields the protein CASSDIRAGDNGYTF. Full variable domain (rest looked up from reference TRBV5-1 and TRBJ1-2): KAGVTQTPRYLIKTRGQQVTLSCSPISGHRSVSWYQQTPGQGLQFLFEYFSETQRNKGNFPGRFSGRQFSNSRSEMNVSTLELGDSALYLCASSDIRAGDNGYTFGSGTRLTVV.

A word on this clone: The identical CDR3 is also encoded by other nucleotide sequences in the sample. This chain links TRBV7-9 with TRBJ1-2; D remains ambiguous. Trimming cost V 0 bases and J 7 bases, with 6 bases left between them. The length of the CDR3 is 12 residues. Germline V gene sequence: CDR1 SEHNR, CDR2 FQNEAQ (reference sequence). CDR3 protein: CASSLARGGYTF. The CDR3, as DNA: TGTGCCAGCAGCTTAGCGCGTGGTGGCTACACCTTC.

The V gene is TRBV6-4, the J gene TRBJ2-1; tentatively, D is TRBD1 (6 bases). V lost 3 bases to trimming and J lost 3 bases, with 6 bases between them. This CDR3 is 13 amino acids long. Germline loops: CDR1 MRHNA, CDR2 SNTAGT. Written as DNA, the CDR3 is TGTGCCAGCAGTGAGGACAGCTACAATGAGCAGTTCTTC. Protein sequence: CASSEDSYNEQFF.

The chain joins TRBV5-1 to TRBJ2-5; no definite D call. The CDR3 has 15 residues. Germline CDR1 and CDR2: SGHRS and YFSETQ. The V end lost 4 bases, the J end lost 5 bases, and 18 bases lay between the germline ends. This chain's CDR3 is CASSKPGSTRETQYF. CDR3 coding DNA: TGCGCCAGCAGCAAACCGGGTTCGACGCGGGAGACCCAGTACTTC.

This rearrangement joins TRBV6-6 to TRBJ2-1, with D hard to call. The germline V and J ends were trimmed by 6 bases and 0 bases, with 12 bases remaining between them. The CDR3 covers 15 residues. Germline CDR1 MNHNY, CDR2 SVGAGI (reference sequence). CDR3 loop: CASSLEKASYNEQFF. CDR3 DNA sequence: TGTGCCAGCAGCCTTGAAAAAGCCTCCTACAATGAGCAGTTCTTC.

This chain joins TRBV6-5 and TRBJ1-1; D unresolved. Between the trimmed V and J ends, which lost 0 bases and 3 bases, there was a span of 8 bases. The germline V gene has CDR1 MNHEY and CDR2 SVGAGI. The CDR3 runs 14 residues. The CDR3 is CASSYSIQDTEAFF. CDR3 nucleotide sequence: TGTGCCAGCAGTTACTCTATCCAGGACACTGAAGCTTTCTTT.

The V and J genes are TRBV5-1 and TRBJ2-1, with TRBD2 as a possible D gene (8 bases). Trimming cost V 7 bases and J 10 bases, with 18 bases left between them. The CDR3 consists of 13 residues. Germline assignment: CDR1 SGHRS and CDR2 YFSETQ. The CDR3 protein is CASSGRGHEEQFF. CDR3 coding DNA: TGCGCCAGCTCCGGGAGGGGGCATGAAGAGCAGTTCTTC.

V gene TRBV4-1 combines with J gene TRBJ2-7; D remains unclear. This CDR3 is 14 amino acids long. Trimming stripped 4 bases from V and 3 bases from J, with 13 bases between. CDR1 is MGHRA, CDR2 YSYEKL, per germline. CDR3 bases: TGCGCCAGCAGCCCCAAACCCGGTAGCTACGAGCAGTACTTC. Residues: CASSPKPGSYEQYF.

The sample holds one count of this clone. The rearrangement uses TRBV6-1 and TRBJ1-2; the match to TRBD1 covers 7 bases. The CDR3 sequence is 13 residues long. In germline, CDR1 is MNHNS, CDR2 SASEGT. V lost 7 bases, J lost 4 bases, and 6 bases stayed unmatched. For the CDR3, the DNA is TGTGCCAGCATATCGACAGGGACCTATGGCTACACCTTC. This codes for CASISTGTYGYTF.

The chain couples TRBV12-5 to TRBJ2-7; 8 bases fit TRBD2. J gave up 2 bases and V 6 bases, and 6 bases lay outside the gene matches. The germline gives CDR1 LGHNT, CDR2 FRNRAP. This CDR3 contains 14 residues. CDR3 sequence reads: CASGPSGGTYEQYF. DNA for the CDR3: TGTGCTAGTGGCCCGAGCGGGGGCACCTACGAGCAGTACTTC.

The rearrangement links TRBV27 to TRBJ2-2, with 9 bases matching TRBD2. There are 14 residues in the CDR3. Germline V gene sequence: CDR1 MNHEY, CDR2 SMNVEV (reference sequence). V was clipped by 8 bases and J by 6 bases; unmatched bases: 7. The CDR3 protein is CASSRGGRAGELFF. CDR3 nucleotide sequence: TGTGCCAGCTCAAGGGGCGGGAGGGCCGGGGAGCTGTTTTTT.

CDR3 nucleotides: TGCGCCAGCAGCCAAGGTCGGGGTAGCGGGAATATCAAGCAGTACTTC. The encoded protein is CASSQGRGSGNIKQYF. This chain connects TRBV4-1 to TRBJ2-7, with 8 nucleotides matching TRBD2. The CDR3 is 16 residues long. The J segment lost 8 bases and the V segment lost 1 base, leaving 13 bases of the junction unmatched. Germline CDR1 MGHRA, CDR2 YSYEKL.

The rearrangement links TRBV5-1 to TRBJ1-1; D gene uncertain. The germline V gene encodes CDR1 SGHRS and CDR2 YFSETQ. The CDR3 runs to 15 residues. V was cut by 3 bases and J by 1 base, with 13 bases left in between. The DNA of the CDR3 is TGCGCCAGCAGCTCCCAGGCCCCCAGGAACACTGAAGCTTTCTTT. This gives the protein CASSSQAPRNTEAFF.

The chain employs TRBV10-2 and TRBJ1-5, with 8 positions matching TRBD1. Germline V gives CDR1 WSHSY, CDR2 SAAADI. V was pared by 6 bases and J by 0 bases, with 16 bases of the junction left unmatched. The CDR3 is made up of 19 amino acids. The CDR3 here is CASSQHRDRLLDSNQPQHF. CDR3 DNA sequence: TGCGCCAGCAGCCAACACCGGGACAGGCTCCTGGATAGCAATCAGCCCCAGCATTTT.

The V call is TRBV4-2, the J call TRBJ2-7, with a possible D match to TRBD2 (5 bases). The V and J ends lost 0 bases and 3 bases respectively, with 12 bases between them. This CDR3 has 15 amino acids. Germline V gene lookup returns CDR1 LGHNA and CDR2 YNFKEQ. The CDR3 here is CASSQERGSSYEQYF. The CDR3 bases are TGTGCCAGCAGCCAAGAGAGAGGGTCCAGCTACGAGCAGTACTTC.

The CDR3, as DNA: TGTGCCAGCAGACCAACTTTCAGGTACGAGCAGTACTTC. Translating it yields CASRPTFRYEQYF. The chain is built from TRBV28 and TRBJ2-7; no reliable D call. CDR3 length equals 13 residues. Trimming pared 6 bases from V and 4 bases from J, leaving 13 bases between. The germline gives CDR1 MDHEN, CDR2 SYDVKM.

The chain combines TRBV5-6 with TRBJ2-1; weak D call: TRBD2 (6 bases). V gave up 0 bases and J gave up 4 bases, with 8 bases separating them. CDR1 and CDR2 (germline): SGHDT, YYEEEE. The CDR3 loop spans 14 amino acids. DNA for the CDR3: TGTGCCAGCAGCTTGGCAGGGAGGTACAATGAGCAGTTCTTC. Translated: CASSLAGRYNEQFF.

CDR3 sequence reads: CASSLVPDRRYGYTF. As DNA, the CDR3 is TGTGCCAGCAGCTTAGTTCCCGATCGGAGGTATGGCTACACCTTC. This chain joins TRBV11-2 and TRBJ1-2; D is undetermined. V was pared by 1 base and J by 5 bases, with 14 bases between. This CDR3 is built from 15 residues. CDR1 is SGHAT, CDR2 FQNNGV, per germline.

This clone was observed a few times. The chain is built from TRBV5-1 and TRBJ2-7; 10 bases agree with TRBD1. J gave up 4 bases and V 3 bases, and 4 bases lay outside the gene matches. The CDR3 sequence is 14 residues long. CDR1 is SGHRS, CDR2 YFSETQ, per germline. The CDR3 bases are TGCGCCAGCAGCTCAGACAGGGGGCAGTACGAGCAGTACTTC. Its protein is CASSSDRGQYEQYF. The full variable domain, in which reference TRBV5-1 and TRBJ2-7 provide the parts outside the CDR3, is KAGVTQTPRYLIKTRGQQVTLSCSPISGHRSVSWYQQTPGQGLQFLFEYFSETQRNKGNFPGRFSGRQFSNSRSEMNVSTLELGDSALYLCASSSDRGQYEQYFGPGTRLTVT.

The J gene is TRBJ2-1, the V gene TRBV6-5; TRBD1 matches at 10 bases. The germline V gene has CDR1 MNHEY and CDR2 SVGAGI. The CDR3 is 16 amino acids. With 4 bases clipped from V and 8 bases from J, the junction kept 11 bases outside the gene matches. In DNA form, the CDR3 reads TGTGCCAGCAGTTCCGCCCGGACAGGGGGTCAAGATGAGCAGTTCTTC. Translated, it gives CASSSARTGGQDEQFF.

The chain joins TRBV5-1 to TRBJ2-2; 11 nucleotides agree with TRBD2. The V gene's germline CDR1 is SGHRS and CDR2 YFSETQ. The CDR3 loop spans 17 amino acids. V trimming: 3 bases; J trimming: 0 bases; junction bases outside the gene matches: 4. The CDR3: CASSSQTSGTNTGELFF. Here the CDR3 DNA reads TGCGCCAGCAGCTCTCAGACTAGCGGGACGAACACCGGGGAGCTGTTTTTT.